The 22 T cell receptor beta chains below were found in one sample sequenced in a study of monozygotic twins with inflammatory bowel disease. TCRdb reprocessed the 5' RACE reads and stores each CDR3 protein as one record, lacking DNA. The record lists about 160,000 distinct CDR3 sequences, of which the ten most abundant hold 2.8%. Sequencing was done on a sample of blood. Every receptor here comes from a human donor with ulcerative colitis or Crohn's disease, or a healthy co-twin of an affected twin (not recorded which).

V gene TRBV7-6 combines with J gene TRBJ1-5; the D call of TRBD1 rests on TCRdb alone, since no DNA is present to check it. Germline V gene lookup returns CDR1 SGHVS and CDR2 FNYEAQ. The CDR3 spans 16 residues. Here the CDR3 reads CASSKTPGQGDQPQHF.

The chain recombines TRBV30 with TRBJ1-5; with no DNA, the TCRdb D assignment of TRBD1 cannot be verified. The CDR3 has 11 residues. Germline V gene lookup returns CDR1 GTSNPN and CDR2 SVGIG (reference sequence). CDR3 region: CAWSVGQHRHF.

The chain recombines TRBV5-1 with TRBJ1-4. CDR3 length equals 14 residues. CDR1 and CDR2 (germline): SGHRS, YFSETQ. The CDR3 sequence: CASRTTATNEKLFF.

This sequence joins TRBV12-3 or TRBV12-4 and TRBJ1-5; TCRdb reports TRBD1, a call that lacks DNA to check it against. The CDR3 consists of 15 residues. The CDR3 protein is CASSRQGRGNQPQHF.

The V gene is TRBV28, the J gene TRBJ1-1. This CDR3 is built from 13 residues. Germline CDR1 reads MDHEN; CDR2 reads SYDVKM. This CDR3 is CASRTCEGTEAFF.

The gene calls are TRBV11-1 and TRBJ2-1; there is no DNA to check the TCRdb D call of TRBD1. CDR3 size: 18 residues. CDR1 and CDR2 (germline): SGHAT, FQDESV (reference sequence). The CDR3 loop reads CASSSKGGLAEFYNEQFF.

V and J are TRBV20-1 and TRBJ2-2; the TCRdb call, TRBD1, lacks DNA for checking. Germline V CDR1 and CDR2: DFQATT, SNEGSKA (reference sequence). This CDR3 spans 12 amino acids. The CDR3 sequence: CSASRGAGELFF.

Here the CDR3 reads CASSEGTDPEAFF. This chain links TRBV2 with TRBJ1-1. The length of the CDR3 is 13 residues. CDR1 is SNHLY, CDR2 FYNNEI, per germline.

J is TRBJ2-2 and V is TRBV20-1; the TCRdb D gene call, TRBD2, has no DNA to confirm it. CDR1 DFQATT and CDR2 SNEGSKA come from the germline V gene (reference sequence). The CDR3 covers 15 residues. CDR3 loop: CSARGREWGTGELFF.

The chain is built from TRBV7-9 and TRBJ2-1; TCRdb returns TRBD1, unconfirmable since there is no DNA. Germline V CDR1 and CDR2: SEHNR, FQNEAQ (reference sequence). The CDR3 spans 17 residues. The chain's CDR3 is CASSFRSGVPAYNEQFF.

The V gene is TRBV6-6, the J gene TRBJ1-1; the D call of TRBD1 rests on TCRdb alone, since no DNA is present to check it. Germline values: CDR1 MNHNY, CDR2 SVGAGI (reference sequence). The CDR3 consists of 12 residues. CDR3 sequence reads: CASRGAGLEAFF.

This chain uses TRBV5-6 with TRBJ2-1; checking the TCRdb D call of TRBD2 is not possible without DNA. Germline CDR1 SGHDT, CDR2 YYEEEE. This CDR3 has 15 amino acids. The CDR3 here is CASSLLAGDPNEQFF.

This CDR3 reads CASSLLRTSDTGELFF. The V call is TRBV18, the J call TRBJ2-2; absent DNA, TCRdb's TRBD2 call cannot be checked. The germline CDR1 and CDR2 sequences are KGHSH and LQKENI. This CDR3 is built from 16 residues.

The chain is built from TRBV7-2 and TRBJ2-5; the D gene TCRdb calls, TRBD1, cannot be checked with no DNA. Per germline, CDR1 SGHTA and CDR2 FQGNSA. The CDR3 extends over 15 amino acids. The CDR3 here is CASSAGTGGFETQYF.

V is TRBV6-1 and J is TRBJ1-5; TCRdb selects TRBD1, and the lack of DNA leaves this call unchecked. Germline values: CDR1 MNHNS, CDR2 SASEGT. This CDR3 is 16 amino acids long. The CDR3 sequence is CASTLKGGYSNQPQHF.

CDR3 residues: CASSQSGEFKGYTF. The rearrangement joins TRBV4-2 to TRBJ1-2. The CDR3 length is 14 residues. Germline CDR1 reads LGHNA; CDR2 reads YNFKEQ.

This sequence joins TRBV6-2 or TRBV6-3 and TRBJ1-5; there is no DNA to check the TCRdb D call of TRBD1. Germline CDR1 MNHEY, CDR2 SVGEGT. The CDR3 extends over 14 amino acids. CDR3 residues: CASRQVRGDQPQHF.

This chain uses TRBV5-1 with TRBJ2-1; TCRdb indicates TRBD2, and absent DNA this call remains unverified. The CDR3 runs 15 residues. The V gene's germline CDR1 is SGHRS and CDR2 YFSETQ. This CDR3 is CASSLVQREYNEQFF.

The V and J genes are TRBV6-2 or TRBV6-3 and TRBJ2-1; no DNA is available, so the TRBD1 call from TCRdb remains unchecked. Germline-derived CDR1 and CDR2 are MNHEY and SVGEGT. The CDR3 is 15 residues long. The CDR3 is CASITPGLVGNEQFF.

The V and J genes are TRBV6-2 or TRBV6-3 and TRBJ2-1; TCRdb's D gene call, TRBD1, goes unchecked for lack of DNA. This CDR3 region has 13 residues. CDR1 MNHEY and CDR2 SVGEGT come from the germline V gene. This CDR3 reads CASSYFRGDEQFF.

The chain employs TRBV29-1 and TRBJ2-7; TCRdb reports TRBD1, a call that lacks DNA to check it against. The CDR3 extends over 15 amino acids. Germline CDR1 is SQVTM and CDR2 is ANQGSEA. Here the CDR3 reads CSALPRQGARTEQYF.

J is TRBJ2-3 and V is TRBV20-1; absent DNA, TCRdb's TRBD2 call cannot be checked. Germline-derived CDR1 and CDR2 are DFQATT and SNEGSKA (reference sequence). CDR3 length: 14 residues. CDR3: CSAHSGSGADTQYF.